This TCR beta chain was profiled in a study of blood T cells in healthy people across ages. On the study more broadly: Template switching retrieved approximately one barcoded beta molecule for each two T cells.

Next came a second PCR, run for 7 to 11 cycles, which used a sample-barcoded 5' primer along with a J-beta primer mix. CDR3-containing paired-end reads numbered at least 2.5 million in each sample. TCRdb itself ran the 5' RACE reads through MiXCR, one entry per CDR3 protein. The sample carries some 940,000 distinct CDR3 sequences, almost 30% recorded once. Per-sample yields of isolated PBMCs were at least 6 million. The CDR3 is 14 residues long. Germline V gives CDR1 SGHKS, CDR2 YYEKEE (reference sequence). As to this clonotype: Sequence at one end of the junction differs from germline and may be a read error.

The same sample was also used in a study of T cells of mothers and their children. That investigation notes: Samples came from a few healthy Caucasian mothers and their six children.

This chain joins TRBV5-5 and TRBJ2-7, with D uncertain. With the DNA end fitting TRBJ2-5 better, the J assignment may be wrong. This TCR was sampled from a woman in her forties in good health. Source material: blood. The CDR3 here is CANSLAAIRETQYF. Here the CDR3 DNA reads TGTGCCAACAGCTTGGCCGCGATTCGGGAGACCCAGTACTTC.